This T cell receptor (beta chain) was sequenced for a study of monozygotic twins with cystic fibrosis. In the study overall: With about 15 PCR cycles, barcoded libraries came from roughly 2.9 micrograms of fragmented DNA.

Points on this clone: Its antigen is unknown.

Findings and caveats of the study: Median Simpson clonality of approximately 0.0091 suggested naive T cells predominated. Co-twins had the most similar V usage for 13 of 16 pairs, J for 8.

TCRdb's table, derived via immunoSEQ multiplex PCR, lists solely in-frame clones and lacks some. The sample contains roughly 14,000 clones, approximately 92% of which appear only once. The CDR3 extends over 13 amino acids. V was trimmed by 4 bases and J by 2 bases, leaving 8 bases between them. Looked up from germline, CDR1 is SGDLS and CDR2 is YYNGEE. Source material: blood. The rearrangement uses TRBV9 and TRBJ2-3; D unclear. The receptor comes from a girl aged 2 to 10 with cystic fibrosis. The CDR3 nucleotides are TGTGCCAGCAGCTCTAGTCCCACAGATACGCAGTATTTT. It translates to CASSSSPTDTQYF.